One TCR beta chain is described in this entry. This sample is drawn from a study of response to subunit inactivated influenza vaccine. J gave up 5 bases and V 5 bases, and 15 bases lay outside the gene matches. Germline V gives CDR1 SGHTA, CDR2 FQGNSA. The CDR3 loop spans 17 amino acids. TCRdb ran MiXCR on the RT-PCR reads and lists one entry per CDR3 protein. This table has about 780,000 distinct CDR3 sequences, around 18% appearing once. The rearrangement joins TRBV7-2 to TRBJ2-1, with 7 bases matching TRBD2. Material: PBMCs from blood, obtained around 5 days after vaccination. The receptor was isolated from a man aged 45-65 years who received an inactivated influenza vaccine. CDR3 region: CASSPGLVLVVNNEQFF. In nucleotides, the CDR3 is TGTGCCAGCAGCCCCGGACTAGTTTTAGTAGTGAACAATGAGCAGTTCTTC.